The following is a TCR beta chain sequence with its context. V was clipped by 9 bases and J by 10 bases; unmatched bases: 11. Germline V gene lookup returns CDR1 ENHRY and CDR2 SYGVKD. This CDR3 is built from 14 residues. The data are from a study of T cell responses to AZD1222 COVID-19 vaccine. Data came from immunoSEQ multiplex PCR; TCRdb stores just in-frame clones and leaves some out. This table has about 160,000 clones, more than 80% appearing once. The receptor's source is an adult who received the AZD1222 COVID-19 vaccine. This material consisted of peripheral blood, taken 28 days after the second AZD1222 dose. The chain combines TRBV10-3 with TRBJ1-6; TRBD1 agrees at 8 bases. The CDR3 reads CAIRTGSMDSPLHF. The CDR3 DNA reads as TGTGCCATTCGGACAGGGTCGATGGACTCACCCCTCCACTTT.